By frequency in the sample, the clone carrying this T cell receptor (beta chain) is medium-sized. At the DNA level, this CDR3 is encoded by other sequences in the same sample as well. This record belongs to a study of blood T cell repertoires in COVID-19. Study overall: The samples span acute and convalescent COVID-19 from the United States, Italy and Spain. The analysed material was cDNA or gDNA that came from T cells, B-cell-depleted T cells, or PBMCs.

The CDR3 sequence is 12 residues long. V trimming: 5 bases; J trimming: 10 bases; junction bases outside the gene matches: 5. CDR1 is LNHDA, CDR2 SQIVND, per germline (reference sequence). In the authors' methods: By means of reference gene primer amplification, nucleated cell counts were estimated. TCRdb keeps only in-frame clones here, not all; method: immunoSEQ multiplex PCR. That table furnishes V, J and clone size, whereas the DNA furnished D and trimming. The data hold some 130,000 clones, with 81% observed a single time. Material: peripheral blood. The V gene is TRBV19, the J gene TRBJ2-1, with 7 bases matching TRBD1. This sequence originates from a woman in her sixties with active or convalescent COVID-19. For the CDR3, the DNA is TGTGCCAGTAGTCAACAGGGGCCCGAGCAGTTCTTC. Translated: CASSQQGPEQFF.